The rows below give T cell receptor beta chains drawn from one sample of a study of OX40 agonist ivuxolimab in advanced cancers. Only in-frame clones appear in the TCRdb table, and some are missing; sequencing was by immunoSEQ multiplex PCR. The sample records about 84,000 clones, approximately 89% being singletons. The sequencing used CD4+ or CD8+ T cells sorted from blood, collected in a trial of the OX40 agonist ivuxolimab. The receptor source for this set is an adult with an advanced solid tumor such as melanoma, head and neck, liver or kidney cancer. Each CDR3 is given with its conserved first and last residue. D genes are given only for firm matches. Clone size appears in some rows only: once, few, many, or a class for an expanded clone.

j_call | d_call | v_call | clone_size | cdr3_aa | cdr3_nt
TRBJ2-2 | - | TRBV5-1 | - | CASSLAGTGNTGELFF | TGCGCCAGCAGCTTGGCCGGGACTGGGAACACCGGGGAGCTGTTTTTT
TRBJ2-7 | TRBD2 | TRBV2 | - | CASMGTSYEQYF | TGTGCCAGCATGGGGACTAGCTACGAGCAGTACTTC
TRBJ1-2 | - | TRBV6-5 | - | CASSLSGEEGYTF | TGTGCCAGCAGCCTTTCGGGGGAAGAAGGCTACACCTTC
TRBJ2-1 | - | TRBV10-1 | - | CASSDKGWGYNEQFF | TGCGCCAGCAGTGACAAGGGCTGGGGTTACAATGAGCAGTTCTTC
TRBJ2-5 | - | TRBV12-5 | - | CASGRGDGKETQYF | TGTGCTAGTGGCAGAGGGGACGGGAAAGAGACCCAGTACTTC
TRBJ1-5 | - | TRBV30 | - | CAWTAGANQPQHF | TGTGCCTGGACCGCAGGGGCAAATCAGCCCCAGCATTTT
TRBJ2-6 | - | TRBV30 | - | CAWSSGSGANVLTF | TGTGCCTGGAGTAGTGGCTCTGGGGCCAACGTCCTGACTTTC
TRBJ2-3 | TRBD2 | TRBV19 | - | CASSASGTTDTQYF | TGTGCCAGTAGCGCTAGCGGGACGACAGATACGCAGTATTTT
TRBJ2-7 | - | TRBV2 | - | CASRATELYSYEQYF | TGTGCCAGCAGAGCTACAGAGCTTTACTCCTACGAGCAGTACTTC
TRBJ1-3 | - | TRBV28 | - | CASSFSTSGSGNTIYF | TGTGCCAGCAGTTTCTCCACGTCCGGCTCTGGAAACACCATATATTTT
TRBJ2-7 | - | TRBV18 | - | CASSPQGEQYF | TGTGCCAGCTCACCCCAAGGGGAGCAGTACTTC
TRBJ2-5 | - | TRBV11-3 | - | CASSLGTSIDGETQYF | TGTGCCAGCAGCTTAGGAACTAGCATTGATGGGGAGACCCAGTACTTC
TRBJ2-7 | - | TRBV19 | - | CASSRTGSGGSYEQYF | TGTGCCAGTAGCCGGACGGGGTCAGGGGGGTCCTACGAGCAGTACTTC
TRBJ2-7 | TRBD1 | TRBV11-2 | - | CASSSRQGSYEQYF | TGTGCCAGCAGCTCCAGACAGGGGTCCTACGAGCAGTACTTC
TRBJ1-2 | - | TRBV28 | - | CASSLRRPSYGYTF | TGTGCCAGCAGTTTGAGGCGCCCCTCCTATGGCTACACCTTC
TRBJ2-5 | - | TRBV29-1 | - | CSVVRVRQETQYF | TGCAGCGTTGTCCGGGTACGGCAGGAGACCCAGTACTTC
TRBJ2-4 | - | TRBV27 | - | CASSPLAKNIQYF | TGTGCCAGCAGTCCGTTAGCCAAAAACATTCAGTACTTC
TRBJ1-2 | - | TRBV5-4 | - | CASSSIYGYTF | TGTGCCAGCAGCAGTATCTATGGCTACACCTTC
TRBJ2-1 | TRBD1 | TRBV19 | once | CASSITGTGSYNEQFF | TGTGCCAGTAGTATAACAGGGACAGGTAGTTACAATGAGCAGTTCTTC
TRBJ1-2 | TRBD1 | TRBV30 | - | CAWSVRQGAREGYTF | TGTGCCTGGAGTGTACGACAGGGGGCGAGGGAAGGCTACACCTTC
TRBJ2-2 | - | TRBV7-3 | - | CASSFLGGAVTGELFF | TGTGCCAGCAGCTTTCTCGGTGGGGCCGTCACCGGGGAGCTGTTTTTT
TRBJ2-1 | TRBD2 | TRBV29-1 | once | CSARSGFYNEQFF | TGCAGCGCCCGTAGCGGGTTTTACAATGAGCAGTTCTTC
TRBJ2-6 | - | TRBV9 | - | CASSVAPSGANVLTF | TGTGCCAGCAGCGTAGCGCCATCTGGGGCCAACGTCCTGACTTTC
TRBJ2-5 | TRBD2 | TRBV5-1 | once | CASSLGLAGSLETQYF | TGCGCCAGCAGCCTGGGACTAGCGGGCAGCTTAGAGACCCAGTACTTC
TRBJ2-5 | - | TRBV19 | - | CASSKAGLQETQYF | TGTGCCAGTAGTAAGGCAGGGCTCCAAGAGACCCAGTACTTC
TRBJ2-1 | - | TRBV12-5 | - | CASGDSSSYNEQFF | TGTGCTAGTGGGGACTCGAGCTCCTACAATGAGCAGTTCTTC
TRBJ2-3 | TRBD1 | TRBV15 | - | CATSGDRGPDTQYF | TGTGCCACCAGCGGGGACAGGGGGCCAGATACGCAGTATTTT
TRBJ2-1 | TRBD2 | TRBV30 | - | CAWSGFSGRENEQFF | TGTGCCTGGAGTGGGTTTAGCGGGAGGGAGAATGAGCAGTTCTTC
TRBJ2-5 | TRBD1 | TRBV6-5 | - | CASIQRDRDQETQYF | TGTGCCAGCATTCAAAGGGACAGAGACCAAGAGACCCAGTACTTC
TRBJ2-2 | TRBD1 | TRBV5-4 | - | CASSLVTGNAGELFF | TGTGCCAGCAGCCTCGTGACAGGGAACGCCGGGGAGCTGTTTTTT
TRBJ1-3 | - | TRBV11-2 | - | CASTSPGGVGNTIYF | TGTGCCAGCACTTCCCCCGGGGGGGTCGGAAACACCATATATTTT
TRBJ1-2 | - | TRBV5-1 | once | CASSLVSGNGYTF | TGCGCCAGCAGCTTGGTTTCAGGGAACGGCTACACCTTC
TRBJ2-7 | - | TRBV7-3 | - | CASSLLAVRRDYEQYF | TGTGCCAGCAGCTTACTTGCCGTGCGAAGAGACTACGAGCAGTACTTC
TRBJ2-5 | - | TRBV14 | once | CASSQGWKTQYF | TGTGCCAGCAGCCAAGGCTGGAAGACCCAGTACTTC
TRBJ1-2 | - | TRBV5-1 | - | CASSLVQGDNYGYTF | TGCGCCAGCAGCTTGGTTCAGGGCGATAACTATGGCTACACCTTC
TRBJ1-1 | - | TRBV14 | - | CASSPRRPNTEAFF | TGTGCCAGCAGCCCGAGGAGGCCGAACACTGAAGCTTTCTTT
TRBJ2-7 | TRBD1 | TRBV7-9 | - | CASSHGQGRVSEQYF | TGTGCCAGCAGTCACGGACAGGGGAGAGTTAGCGAGCAGTACTTC
TRBJ2-1 | - | TRBV5-1 | - | CASSLASEQFF | TGCGCCAGCAGCTTGGCCAGTGAGCAGTTCTTC
TRBJ1-4 | - | TRBV15 | few | CATSRGGGGEKLFF | TGTGCCACCAGCAGAGGGGGCGGGGGTGAAAAACTGTTTTTT
TRBJ2-7 | TRBD1 | TRBV19 | - | CASSRGQSAYEQYF | TGTGCCAGTAGTCGGGGACAGTCTGCCTACGAGCAGTACTTC
TRBJ2-1 | TRBD2 | TRBV2 | - | CASSISGGKNNEQFF | TGTGCCAGCAGTATTAGCGGGGGGAAGAACAATGAGCAGTTCTTC
TRBJ2-7 | - | TRBV5-1 | once | CASSPLGGEIYEQYF | TGCGCCAGCAGCCCCCTCGGGGGCGAAATCTACGAGCAGTACTTC
TRBJ2-2 | TRBD2 | TRBV7-7 | - | CASSTAGGTGELFF | TGTGCCAGCAGCACAGCGGGAGGTACCGGGGAGCTGTTTTTT
TRBJ2-1 | TRBD1 | TRBV6-4 | - | CASSTGQGPNNEQFF | TGTGCCAGCAGCACCGGACAGGGACCGAACAATGAGCAGTTCTTC
TRBJ1-2 | - | TRBV5-1 | - | CASSLGEPRGGYTF | TGCGCCAGCAGCTTGGGGGAACCGAGAGGGGGCTACACCTTC
TRBJ2-2 | TRBD2 | TRBV30 | - | CAWSPLGLAGELFF | TGTGCCTGGAGTCCTCTAGGACTAGCCGGGGAGCTGTTTTTT
TRBJ1-5 | TRBD1 | TRBV27 | - | CASSQDRGRNQPQHF | TGTGCCAGCAGTCAGGACAGGGGCAGGAATCAGCCCCAGCATTTT
TRBJ1-1 | - | TRBV28 | - | CASKDRSNTEAFF | TGTGCCAGCAAGGATCGGTCGAACACTGAAGCTTTCTTT
TRBJ1-6 | - | TRBV7-3 | few | CASSLGYNSPLHF | TGTGCCAGCAGCTTGGGGTATAATTCACCCCTCCACTTT